This T cell receptor (beta chain) was identified during a study of control samples from healthy donors and cancer patients. Generated by immunoSEQ multiplex PCR, the TCRdb table keeps only in-frame clones and is missing some. Here the sample spans about 120,000 clones, roughly 91% being singletons. The CDR3 contains 15 residues. V was pared by 0 bases and J by 0 bases, with 5 bases between. Germline CDR1 is MNHEY and CDR2 is SMNVEV (reference sequence). V usage is TRBV27 and J usage is TRBJ2-2; D unresolved. The material sequenced was PBMCs. This TCR was sampled from a man aged 50-60 years with head and neck cancer. Written as DNA, the CDR3 is TGTGCCAGCAGTTTATCAGCCTCGAACACCGGGGAGCTGTTTTTT. Translated: CASSLSASNTGELFF.